This T cell receptor beta chain stems from a study of T cell responses to AZD1222 COVID-19 vaccine. Study-wide results and limits: Among AZD1222 vaccinees, only 5 to 7 were seropositive at baseline.

This CDR3 spans 14 amino acids. Looked up from germline, CDR1 is MNHEY and CDR2 is SVGAGI. The V segment lost 6 bases and the J segment 5 bases; nucleotides outside the gene matches: 2. TCRdb keeps only in-frame clones here, not all; method: immunoSEQ multiplex PCR. The sample carries 70,000 to 100,000 clones, around nine tenths recorded once. In the case of this clone: Antigen specificity is unknown.

The sequencing here drew on peripheral blood, taken 28 days after the second AZD1222 dose. The chain has TRBV6-5 and TRBJ2-5, with TRBD2 matching 14 bases. The receptor was derived from an adult who received the AZD1222 COVID-19 vaccine. In DNA, the CDR3 is TGTGCCAGCAGGACTAGCGGGGGGGGCGAGACCCAGTACTTC. This gives the protein CASRTSGGGETQYF.